These T cell receptor beta chains were read from a single sample in a study of a mutant IDH1 vaccine in newly diagnosed glioma. The antigens of these receptors remain unknown. Some clones are missing from TCRdb's copy, which holds only in-frame ones; the method was immunoSEQ multiplex PCR. The sample has some 32,000 clones, roughly nine tenths seen once. The sample in question was PBMCs, obtained from a glioma patient whose treatment included an IDH1 peptide vaccine. The receptors originated from a man aged 40-49 years with glioma. Both conserved end residues are part of each CDR3. The D gene is left open where the match is weak. Clone size is given for some rows only: seen once, a few or many times, or a class if the clone is expanded.

size: .
D: TRBD2
J: TRBJ2-5
V: TRBV7-6
CDR3: CASSPPPSGQETQYF
DNA: TGTGCCAGCAGCCCCCCCCCTAGCGGACAAGAGACCCAGTACTTC

size: .
D: TRBD2
J: TRBJ2-3
V: TRBV5-4
CDR3: CASSLFLAGASTDTQYF
DNA: TGTGCCAGCAGCTTGTTCCTAGCGGGGGCTAGCACAGATACGCAGTATTTT

size: few
D: .
J: TRBJ2-1
V: TRBV28
CDR3: CASSLYGQGNNEQFF
DNA: TGTGCCAGCAGTTTATATGGGCAGGGGAACAATGAGCAGTTCTTC

size: .
D: .
J: TRBJ1-1
V: TRBV20-1
CDR3: CSARPNTEAFF
DNA: TGCAGTGCTAGGCCCAACACTGAAGCTTTCTTT

size: .
D: .
J: TRBJ2-1
V: TRBV4-2
CDR3: CASSQESSAASYNEQFF
DNA: TGTGCCAGCAGCCAAGAATCTAGCGCGGCCTCCTACAATGAGCAGTTCTTC

size: .
D: .
J: TRBJ1-2
V: TRBV6-6
CDR3: CASSYSDGLTYGYTF
DNA: TGTGCCAGCAGTTACTCGGACGGACTGACTTATGGCTACACCTTC

size: .
D: .
J: TRBJ1-6
V: TRBV2
CDR3: CASSGRTNMNSPLHF
DNA: TGTGCCAGCAGTGGGCGGACAAATATGAATTCACCCCTCCACTTT

size: .
D: .
J: TRBJ1-2
V: TRBV5-6
CDR3: CASSPTGRYGYTF
DNA: TGTGCCAGCAGCCCGACAGGCCGCTATGGCTACACCTTC

size: once
D: .
J: TRBJ1-2
V: TRBV18
CDR3: CASSSDRDNYGYTF
DNA: TGTGCCAGCTCCTCGGACCGGGACAACTATGGCTACACCTTC

size: once
D: TRBD2
J: TRBJ2-3
V: TRBV7-2
CDR3: CASSYGLEGDTQYF
DNA: TGTGCCAGCAGCTACGGACTAGAAGGAGATACGCAGTATTTT

size: .
D: TRBD2
J: TRBJ2-3
V: TRBV7-8
CDR3: CASSPPGGGPSDTQYF
DNA: TGTGCCAGCAGCCCACCGGGGGGAGGGCCTTCAGATACGCAGTATTTT

size: once
D: TRBD1
J: TRBJ2-3
V: TRBV4-1
CDR3: CASSQGTDNTQYF
DNA: TGCGCCAGCAGCCAGGGGACAGACAATACGCAGTATTTT

size: .
D: .
J: TRBJ2-3
V: TRBV5-1
CDR3: CASKARGDTDTQYF
DNA: TGCGCCAGCAAAGCTAGAGGAGACACAGATACGCAGTATTTT

size: .
D: .
J: TRBJ2-2
V: TRBV5-1
CDR3: CASSLGPNTGELFF
DNA: TGCGCCAGCAGCTTGGGGCCGAACACCGGGGAGCTGTTTTTT

size: .
D: .
J: TRBJ1-1
V: TRBV19
CDR3: CASSPDVGNTEAFF
DNA: TGTGCCAGTAGTCCCGACGTGGGGAACACTGAAGCTTTCTTT

size: .
D: TRBD1
J: TRBJ2-1
V: TRBV29-1
CDR3: CSVGTEFEQFF
DNA: TGCAGCGTGGGGACAGAGTTTGAGCAGTTCTTC

size: .
D: .
J: TRBJ1-1
V: TRBV5-1
CDR3: CASSLAGISTEAFF
DNA: TGCGCCAGCAGCTTGGCAGGGATATCAACTGAAGCTTTCTTT

size: .
D: TRBD2
J: TRBJ2-1
V: TRBV9
CDR3: CASSSYGTSGYNEQFF
DNA: TGTGCCAGCAGCTCATACGGGACTAGCGGATACAATGAGCAGTTCTTC

size: .
D: .
J: TRBJ2-2
V: TRBV28
CDR3: CASRPGASGELFF
DNA: TGTGCCAGCAGACCCGGGGCGTCCGGGGAGCTGTTTTTT

size: .
D: .
J: TRBJ2-2
V: TRBV19
CDR3: CASSTQGTGELFF
DNA: TGTGCCAGTAGTACCCAGGGAACCGGGGAGCTGTTTTTT

size: .
D: TRBD1
J: TRBJ1-5
V: TRBV6-5
CDR3: CASSATDRGQPQHF
DNA: TGTGCCAGCAGTGCCACCGACAGGGGTCAGCCCCAGCATTTT

size: .
D: .
J: TRBJ1-4
V: TRBV4-3
CDR3: CASSQDSSFWAHNEKLFF
DNA: TGCGCCAGCAGCCAAGATTCTTCTTTTTGGGCCCATAATGAAAAACTGTTTTTT

size: .
D: TRBD1
J: TRBJ2-4
V: TRBV27
CDR3: CASSREVVTGIGGIQYF
DNA: TGTGCCAGCAGCCGTGAAGTGGTGACAGGGATTGGCGGCATTCAGTACTTC

size: .
D: TRBD2
J: TRBJ2-4
V: TRBV4-1
CDR3: CASSQDQERGLAKNIQYF
DNA: TGCGCCAGCAGCCAAGATCAAGAGCGGGGGTTGGCCAAAAACATTCAGTACTTC

size: .
D: .
J: TRBJ1-2
V: TRBV6-1
CDR3: CASSGLDERYYGYTF
DNA: TGTGCCAGCAGTGGGTTGGACGAGAGGTACTATGGCTACACCTTC

size: .
D: .
J: TRBJ1-4
V: TRBV6-5
CDR3: CASSSQITYEKLFF
DNA: TGTGCCAGCAGTTCCCAGATCACCTATGAAAAACTGTTTTTT

size: .
D: .
J: TRBJ1-2
V: TRBV28
CDR3: CASSTTSYTF
DNA: TGTGCCAGCAGTACTACGAGCTACACCTTC

size: .
D: .
J: TRBJ2-1
V: TRBV29-1
CDR3: CSVERPGGPEQFF
DNA: TGCAGCGTTGAACGTCCCGGAGGGCCTGAGCAGTTCTTC

size: .
D: .
J: TRBJ1-1
V: TRBV7-8
CDR3: CASSPIRGWGTEAFF
DNA: TGTGCCAGCAGCCCCATACGGGGTTGGGGCACTGAAGCTTTCTTT

size: large
D: .
J: TRBJ1-4
V: TRBV9
CDR3: CASSPAWGNEKLFF
DNA: TGTGCCAGCAGCCCCGCTTGGGGGAATGAAAAACTGTTTTTT

size: .
D: TRBD1
J: TRBJ1-6
V: TRBV11-2
CDR3: CASSLVTGDYNSPLHF
DNA: TGTGCCAGCAGCTTAGTTACAGGGGATTATAATTCACCCCTCCACTTT